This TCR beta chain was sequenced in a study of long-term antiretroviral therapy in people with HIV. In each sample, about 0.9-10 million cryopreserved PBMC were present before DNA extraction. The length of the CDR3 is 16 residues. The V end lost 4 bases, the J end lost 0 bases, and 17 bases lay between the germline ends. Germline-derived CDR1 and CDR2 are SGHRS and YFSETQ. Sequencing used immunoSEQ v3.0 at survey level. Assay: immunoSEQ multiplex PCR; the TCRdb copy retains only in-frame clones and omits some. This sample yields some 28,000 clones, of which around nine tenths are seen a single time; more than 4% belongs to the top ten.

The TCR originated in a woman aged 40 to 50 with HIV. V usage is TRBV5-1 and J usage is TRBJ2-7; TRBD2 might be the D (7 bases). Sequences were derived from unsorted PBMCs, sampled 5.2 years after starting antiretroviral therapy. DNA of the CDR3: TGCGCCAGCAGCAAACAAGGGGGGGGCCGCTCCTACGAGCAGTACTTC. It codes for CASSKQGGGRSYEQYF.